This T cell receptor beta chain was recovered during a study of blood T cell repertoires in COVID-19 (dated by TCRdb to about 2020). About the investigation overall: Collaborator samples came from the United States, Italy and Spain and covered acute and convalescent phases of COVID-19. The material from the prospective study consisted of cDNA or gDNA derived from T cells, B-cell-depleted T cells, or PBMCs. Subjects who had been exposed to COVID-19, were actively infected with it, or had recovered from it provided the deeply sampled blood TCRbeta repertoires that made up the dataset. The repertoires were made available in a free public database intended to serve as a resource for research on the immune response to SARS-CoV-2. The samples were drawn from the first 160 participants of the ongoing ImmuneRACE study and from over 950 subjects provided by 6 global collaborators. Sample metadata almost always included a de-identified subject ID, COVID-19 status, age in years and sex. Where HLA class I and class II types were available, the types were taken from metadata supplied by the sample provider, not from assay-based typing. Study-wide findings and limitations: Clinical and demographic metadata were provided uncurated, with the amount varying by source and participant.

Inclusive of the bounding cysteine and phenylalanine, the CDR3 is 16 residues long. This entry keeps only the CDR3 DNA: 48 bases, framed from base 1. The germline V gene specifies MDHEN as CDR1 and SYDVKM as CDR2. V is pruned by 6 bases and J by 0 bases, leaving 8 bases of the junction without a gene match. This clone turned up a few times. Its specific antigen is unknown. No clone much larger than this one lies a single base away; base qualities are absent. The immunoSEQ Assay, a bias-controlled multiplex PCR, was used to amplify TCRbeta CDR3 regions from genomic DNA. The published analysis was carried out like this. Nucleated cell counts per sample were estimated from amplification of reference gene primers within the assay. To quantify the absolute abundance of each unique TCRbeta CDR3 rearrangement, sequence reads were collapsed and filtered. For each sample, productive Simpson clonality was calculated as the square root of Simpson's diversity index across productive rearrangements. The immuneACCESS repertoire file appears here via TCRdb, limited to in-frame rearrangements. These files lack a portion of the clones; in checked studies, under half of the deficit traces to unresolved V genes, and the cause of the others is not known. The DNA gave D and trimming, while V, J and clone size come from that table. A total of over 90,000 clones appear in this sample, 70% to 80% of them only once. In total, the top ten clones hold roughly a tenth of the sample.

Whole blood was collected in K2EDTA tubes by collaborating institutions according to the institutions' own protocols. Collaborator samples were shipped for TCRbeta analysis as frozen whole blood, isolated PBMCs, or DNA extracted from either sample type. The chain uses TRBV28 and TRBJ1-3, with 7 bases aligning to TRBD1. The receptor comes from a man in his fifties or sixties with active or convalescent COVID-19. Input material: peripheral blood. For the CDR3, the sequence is CASSSLGQYSGNTIYF. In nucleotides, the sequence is TGTGCCAGCAGCTCACTGGGACAGTACTCTGGAAACACCATATATTTT.